The sequence of this TCR beta chain was determined in a study of shared clonotypes between healthy human individuals (dated by TCRdb to between 2020 and 2021). Study-wide context: A couple of women and a few men aged 18 to 49 years were included in the cohort. Per donor, three plates each were used for CD4 naive and CD4 memory, two for CD8 naive, and one for CD8 memory. Blood TCR repertoires of a handful of healthy adults were deeply sequenced to estimate repertoire size and the extent of clonotype sharing between individuals. To increase sequencing depth and limit assay-specific biases, TCR repertoire library preparation and sequencing were carried out by different laboratories using diverse techniques. Each donor's leukapheresis produced roughly between roughly 0.85 and 9.5 billion PBMCs.

Using the deep immunoSEQ assay, multiplex PCR amplified TCR CDR3 regions from genomic DNA. Extracted genomic DNA from each cell subset was spread evenly across all wells of several immunoSEQ 96-well plates, with each plate serving as a replicate. For sorted subsets, 150 to 250 ng genomic DNA, equal to tens of thousands of T cell genomes, was loaded into each replicate PCR. Purified libraries were measured with a Qubit 3.0 fluorometer, size-checked on a Bioanalyzer 2100, and measured again with the KAPA Library Quantification kit. Every immunoSEQ 96-well plate was sequenced on a dedicated single-read 150-cycle Illumina NextSeq 550 flow cell. Under the source paper's analysis protocol: Because the immunoSEQ output included only junctional sequences and no quality scores, the filtering could not be the same as the filtering used for full-length reads. To assign V/J genes and CDR3, sequences were annotated using PyIR, a Python wrapper for IgBLAST v1.9, with IMGT germline references. Reads were removed for weak V/J assignments (E-value above 1e-6), missing CDR3, stop codons, out-of-frame junctions, or ambiguous translated residues. V3J clonotypes were defined as sequences sharing the same inferred V gene, J gene, and CDR3 amino acid sequence. Percentage overlap between repertoires was computed as shared unique clonotypes divided by the size of the smaller repertoire. Repertoire richness was assessed with RTK rarefaction, the Chao1 estimator, and Recon v2.1 estimates of unobserved clonotypes. Generation probabilities were computed with OLGA for all TCRbeta clonotypes obtained by the gDNA method from a handful of donors. The table was pulled from immuneACCESS by TCRdb, which kept in-frame rearrangements only. Such tables lose some clones; where checked, under half of the loss comes from unresolved V genes, and the rest has no known cause. V, J and clone size derive from that table, while D and trimming were established from the DNA sequence. In this sample the table shows 550,000 to 800,000 clones, 90% of which occur a single time. Less than 40% of the sample is taken by the ten largest.

Healthy HIV-negative adults with no recently reported acute infections or vaccinations were included as donors. All donors were Caucasian adults living in Nashville, Tennessee, USA. CD8 memory samples consisted of magnetically selected CD45RO+ cells combined with CCR7-negative CD45RA+ effector memory (TemRA) cells. After blood collection by leukapheresis, PBMCs were isolated using Ficoll-Histopaque density gradient centrifugation and then cryopreserved in the vapor phase of liquid nitrogen. Analytical flow cytometry was used to check the purity and quantity of each magnetically sorted T cell population. Each sorted fraction had its genomic DNA isolated and then quantified by UV absorbance on a Nanodrop 2000c. This clone was seen just once. Its binding antigen is unknown. No much larger clonotype is one base removed from it; base qualities were not supplied. Reading the germline V gene gives CDR1 ENHRY and CDR2 SYGVKD. The CDR3, cysteine through phenylalanine, is 15 amino acids long. Left in the record is the CDR3 DNA by itself, 45 bases read in frame from the first base. V is pruned by 10 bases and J by 7 bases, leaving 11 bases of the junction without a gene match.

Broader findings and caveats from the paper: Rarefaction of sorted-subset datasets indicated incomplete sequencing despite the large sequencing depth. Only blood was sampled, and tissue TCR repertoires likely differ from those in blood. Based on pairwise subsampling, the degree of clonotype sharing among donors was expected to be affected by sequencing depth. Because the study included only a small number of donors, the genetic and exposure-history diversity represented was limited. Naive subsets generally had larger estimated clonotype richness than memory subsets did. Compared with non-shared clonotypes, clonotypes shared by all four sorted-subset donors had higher generation probabilities. When a handful of donors were compared, the shared fraction of clonotypes was around 5% for naive CD4, approximately 3.5% for naive CD8, more than 2% for memory CD4, and roughly 0.43% for memory CD8.

This clonotype was obtained from a young man in good health. Some clones in this sample may be carry-over from other donors' samples. The sequence links TRBV10-3 to TRBJ2-7; TRBD2 fits 15 bases in the junction. The specimen was memory CD8+ T cells from PBMCs. The sample's cell subset or site, from its label and the paper: CD45RO+ cells pooled with CCR7-negative TemRA cells. The nucleotide sequence reads TGTGCCACCGTAGCCCCGGGACTAGCGGGAGGTGAGCAGTACTTC. Protein translation: CATVAPGLAGGEQYF.